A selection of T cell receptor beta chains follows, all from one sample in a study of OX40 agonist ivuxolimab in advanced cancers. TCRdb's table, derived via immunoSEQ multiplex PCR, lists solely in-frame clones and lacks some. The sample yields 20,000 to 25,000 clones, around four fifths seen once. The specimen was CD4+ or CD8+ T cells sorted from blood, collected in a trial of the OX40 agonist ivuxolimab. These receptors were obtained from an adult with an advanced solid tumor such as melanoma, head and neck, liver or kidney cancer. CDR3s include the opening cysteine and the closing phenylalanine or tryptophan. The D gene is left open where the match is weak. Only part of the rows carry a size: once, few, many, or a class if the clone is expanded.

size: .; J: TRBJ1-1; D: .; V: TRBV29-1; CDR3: CSVGGGGEAFF
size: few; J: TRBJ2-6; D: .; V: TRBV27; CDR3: CASREDSSGANVLTF
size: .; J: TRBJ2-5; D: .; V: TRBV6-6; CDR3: CASSEGLQETQYF
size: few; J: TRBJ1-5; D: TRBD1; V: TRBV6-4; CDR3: CASSDPLGQGRTQPQHF
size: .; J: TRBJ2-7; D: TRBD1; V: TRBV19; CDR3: CASSMGQGSYEQYF
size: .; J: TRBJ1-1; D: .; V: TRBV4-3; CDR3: CASSQNTGRMNTEAFF
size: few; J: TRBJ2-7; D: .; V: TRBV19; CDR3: CASSIAGANYEQYF
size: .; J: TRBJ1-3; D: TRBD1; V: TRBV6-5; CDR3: CASSWTGGRGNTIYF
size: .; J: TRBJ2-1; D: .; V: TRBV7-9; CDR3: CASSPARLSIYEQFF
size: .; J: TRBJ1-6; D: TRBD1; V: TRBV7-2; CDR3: CASRPGTGGSNSPLHF
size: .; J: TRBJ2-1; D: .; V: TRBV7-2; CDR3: CASSPNGRGREIF
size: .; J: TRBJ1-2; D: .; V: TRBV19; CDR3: CASSIWGRGPRRSYGYTF
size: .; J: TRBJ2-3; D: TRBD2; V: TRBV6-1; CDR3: CASSVVAGRTDTQYF
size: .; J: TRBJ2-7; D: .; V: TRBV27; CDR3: CASRDLSYEQYF
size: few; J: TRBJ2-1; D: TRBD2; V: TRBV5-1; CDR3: CASSFSGATYNEQFF
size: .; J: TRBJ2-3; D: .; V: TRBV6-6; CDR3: CASSQTDTDTQYF
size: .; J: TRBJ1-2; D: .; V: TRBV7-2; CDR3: CASVGPAGYTF
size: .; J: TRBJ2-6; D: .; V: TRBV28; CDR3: CASSLWGAGANVLTF
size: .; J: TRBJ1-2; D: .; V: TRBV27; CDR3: CASSMTGHGYTF
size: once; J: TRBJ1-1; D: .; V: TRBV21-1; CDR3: CASYYEGADTMNTEAFF
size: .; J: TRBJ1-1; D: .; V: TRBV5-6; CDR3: CASRSVGGNTEAFF
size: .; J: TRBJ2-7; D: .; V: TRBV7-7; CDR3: CASRPGESYEQYF
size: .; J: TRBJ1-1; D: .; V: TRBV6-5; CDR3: CASSYGVWNTEAFF
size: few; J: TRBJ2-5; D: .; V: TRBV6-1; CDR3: CASSEIQGEETQYF
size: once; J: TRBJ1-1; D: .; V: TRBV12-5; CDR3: CASSSGVDIEAFF
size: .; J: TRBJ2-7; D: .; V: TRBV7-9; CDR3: CASSNQGGRNEQYF
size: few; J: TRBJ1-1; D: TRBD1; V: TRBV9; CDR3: CASSNRGRTEAFF
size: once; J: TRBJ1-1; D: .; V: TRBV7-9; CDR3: CASSGRWGEAFF
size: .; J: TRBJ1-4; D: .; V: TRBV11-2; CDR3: CASSFRAVNEKLFF
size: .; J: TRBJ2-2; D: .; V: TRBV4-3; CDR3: CASSPLLANTGELFF
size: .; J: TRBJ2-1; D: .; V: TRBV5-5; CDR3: CASSFVPSSYNEQFF
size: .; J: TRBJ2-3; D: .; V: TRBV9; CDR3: CASSVKLAGAVDTQYF
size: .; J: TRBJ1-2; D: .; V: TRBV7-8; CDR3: CASSPEGGGYTF
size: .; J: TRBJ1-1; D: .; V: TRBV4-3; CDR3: CASSQGGENTEAFF
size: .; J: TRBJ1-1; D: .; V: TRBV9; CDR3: CASSSRRAGTEAFF
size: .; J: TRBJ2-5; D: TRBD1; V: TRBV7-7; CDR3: CASSSTGGPQETQYF
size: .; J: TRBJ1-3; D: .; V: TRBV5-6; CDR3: CASNLWLGGTGNTIYF
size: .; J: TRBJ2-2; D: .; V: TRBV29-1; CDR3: CSVGGVNTGELFF
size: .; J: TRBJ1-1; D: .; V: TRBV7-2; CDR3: CAISGVTEAFF
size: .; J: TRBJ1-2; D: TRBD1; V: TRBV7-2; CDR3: CASSIGDSGRGYTF
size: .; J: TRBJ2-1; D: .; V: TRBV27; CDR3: CASSKGGGPSYNEQFF
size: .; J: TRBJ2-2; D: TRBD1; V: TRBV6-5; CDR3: CASSLPGQGGPGELFF
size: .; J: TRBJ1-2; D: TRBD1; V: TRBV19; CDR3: CASSISGTGNYGYTF